This T cell receptor beta chain was profiled in a study of T cell responses to AZD1222 COVID-19 vaccine. Clones were read by immunoSEQ multiplex PCR, and TCRdb kept only the in-frame ones, dropping some. The sample yields over 150,000 clones, about 90% seen once. Findings and limits, study-wide: Repertoire collection took place solely once the T cell response had peaked. The donors showed a predominance of white British ancestry and of females, with possible underestimation of clonal diversity. Within unmutated variant regions lay the reported targets of nearly half of spike-specific TCRs.

About this clone itself: Its cognate antigen is unknown.

Sequencing used peripheral blood, obtained 28 days after the second AZD1222 dose. The clonotype was recovered from an adult who received the AZD1222 COVID-19 vaccine.

For the CDR3, the DNA is TGTGCCAGCAGCCGCCGGGACGGGTGGTATGGCTACACCTTC. Its translation is CASSRRDGWYGYTF. This chain joins TRBV3-1 (or the pseudogene TRBV3-2) and TRBJ1-2; D is perhaps TRBD1 (5 bases). The length of the CDR3 is 14 residues. Per germline, CDR1 LGHDT and CDR2 YNNKEL (reference sequence). With 4 bases removed from V and 5 bases from J, the gap between germline ends came to 14 bases.